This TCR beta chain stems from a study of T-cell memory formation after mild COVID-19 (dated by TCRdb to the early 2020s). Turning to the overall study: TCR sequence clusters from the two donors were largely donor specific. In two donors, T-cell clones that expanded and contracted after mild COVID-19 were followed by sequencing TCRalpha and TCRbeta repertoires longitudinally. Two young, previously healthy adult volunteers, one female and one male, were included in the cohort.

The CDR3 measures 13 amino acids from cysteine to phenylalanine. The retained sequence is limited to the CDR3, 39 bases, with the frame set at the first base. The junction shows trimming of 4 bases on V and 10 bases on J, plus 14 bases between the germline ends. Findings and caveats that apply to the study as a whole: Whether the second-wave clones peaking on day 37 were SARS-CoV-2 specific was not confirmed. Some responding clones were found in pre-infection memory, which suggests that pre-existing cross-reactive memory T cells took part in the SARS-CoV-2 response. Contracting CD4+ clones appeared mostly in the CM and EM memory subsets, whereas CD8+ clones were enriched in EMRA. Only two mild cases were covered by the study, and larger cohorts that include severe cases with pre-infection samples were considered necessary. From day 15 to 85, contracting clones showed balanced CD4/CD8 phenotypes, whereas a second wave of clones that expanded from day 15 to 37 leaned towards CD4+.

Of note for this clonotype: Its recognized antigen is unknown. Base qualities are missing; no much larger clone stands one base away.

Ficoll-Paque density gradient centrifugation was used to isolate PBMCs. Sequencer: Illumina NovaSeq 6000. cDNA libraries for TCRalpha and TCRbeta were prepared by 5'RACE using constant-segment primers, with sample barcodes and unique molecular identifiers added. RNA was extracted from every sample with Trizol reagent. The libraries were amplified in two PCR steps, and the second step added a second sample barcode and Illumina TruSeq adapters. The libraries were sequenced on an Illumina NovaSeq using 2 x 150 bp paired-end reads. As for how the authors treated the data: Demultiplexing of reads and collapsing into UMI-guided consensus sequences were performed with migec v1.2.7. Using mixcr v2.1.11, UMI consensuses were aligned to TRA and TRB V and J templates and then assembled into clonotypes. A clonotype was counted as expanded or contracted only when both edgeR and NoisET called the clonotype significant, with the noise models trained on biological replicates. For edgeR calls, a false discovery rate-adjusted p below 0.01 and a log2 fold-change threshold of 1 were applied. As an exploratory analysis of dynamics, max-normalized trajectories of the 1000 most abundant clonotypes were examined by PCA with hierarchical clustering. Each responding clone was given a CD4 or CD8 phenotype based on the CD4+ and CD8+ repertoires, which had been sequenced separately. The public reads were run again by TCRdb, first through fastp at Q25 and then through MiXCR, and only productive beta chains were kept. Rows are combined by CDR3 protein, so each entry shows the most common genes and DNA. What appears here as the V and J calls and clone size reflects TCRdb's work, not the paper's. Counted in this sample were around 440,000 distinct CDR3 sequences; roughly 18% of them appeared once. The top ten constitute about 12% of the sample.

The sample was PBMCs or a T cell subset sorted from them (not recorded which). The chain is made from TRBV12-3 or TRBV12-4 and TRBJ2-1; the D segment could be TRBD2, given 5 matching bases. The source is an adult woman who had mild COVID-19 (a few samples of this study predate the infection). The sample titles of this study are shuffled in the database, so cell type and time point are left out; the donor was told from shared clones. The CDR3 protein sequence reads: CASSYVSSGEQFF. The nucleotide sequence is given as TGTGCCAGCAGTTATGTCAGTTCGGGAGAGCAGTTCTTC.